The 26 T cell receptor beta chains presented below share a single source sample, sequenced in a study of cytomegalovirus exposure and HLA in healthy donors. The primer mix had 60 Vbeta and 13 Jbeta primers. Sequencing was performed with immunoSEQ multiplex PCR; in TCRdb, only in-frame clones are kept and a portion is missing. The profile covers over 100,000 clones, with around 86% appearing a single time and about 7.4% taken by the ten largest. Input material: PBMCs. All receptors come from a woman aged 45-65 years in good health and CMV-seropositive.

This chain connects TRBV5-8 to TRBJ1-2, with TRBD1 as a possible D gene (6 bases). CDR1 and CDR2 (germline): SGHTS, YDEGEE. This CDR3 is 14 amino acids long. V lost 2 bases and J lost 4, with 12 bases in between. The CDR3 bases are TGTGCCAGCAGCTTAACAGGGCGTTTCTATGGCTACACCTTC. Its protein product is CASSLTGRFYGYTF. The entire variable domain, with the rest obtained from reference TRBV5-8 and TRBJ1-2, is as follows: EAGVTQSPTHLIKTRGQQATLRCSPISGHTSVYWYQQALGLGLQFLLWYDEGEERNRGNFPPRFSGRQFPNYSSELNVNALELEDSALYLCASSLTGRFYGYTFGSGTRLTVV.

J is TRBJ2-3 and V is TRBV7-2; TRBD1 matches at 7 bases. The V gene end was trimmed by 5 bases and the J gene end by 2 bases; junction bases not matched to a gene: 10. The CDR3 covers 16 residues. Germline CDR1 and CDR2: SGHTA and FQGNSA. CDR3 sequence (DNA): TGTGCCAGCAGCCCCCGGACAGGAAAGGACACAGATACGCAGTATTTT. Its translation is CASSPRTGKDTDTQYF.

The V gene is TRBV5-4, the J gene TRBJ1-2; TRBD1 matches at 8 bases. Germline CDR1 reads SGHNT; CDR2 reads YYREEE (reference sequence). The CDR3 runs 16 residues. V shed 4 bases, J shed 4 bases, and the junction held 12 bases outside the gene matches. DNA for the CDR3: TGTGCCAGCAGCCCCGGACAGGGAAGGCGCCTCTATGGCTACACCTTC. As protein: CASSPGQGRRLYGYTF.

V is TRBV7-8 and J is TRBJ1-2; 8 bases fit TRBD1. The CDR3 runs to 16 residues. Trimming cost V 1 base and J 6 bases; bases outside gene matches: 10. CDR1 is SGHVS, CDR2 FQNEAQ, per germline. The CDR3 reads CASSLGGRGHSDGYTF. Written as DNA, the CDR3 is TGTGCCAGCAGCTTAGGAGGCAGGGGGCACTCGGATGGCTACACCTTC.

The chain uses TRBV6-4 and TRBJ2-1, with TRBD2 identical over 11 bases. Germline CDR1 is MRHNA and CDR2 is SNTAGT. The CDR3 runs to 20 residues. Losses at the gene ends were 2 bases for V and 0 bases for J; bases not matched to a gene: 12. The CDR3 region is CASSDTASGGLLSSYNEQFF. CDR3 DNA: TGTGCCAGCAGTGACACGGCTAGCGGGGGGCTCCTGAGCTCCTACAATGAGCAGTTCTTC.

The chain has TRBV29-1 and TRBJ1-5; D is possibly TRBD1 (5 bases). CDR1 SQVTM and CDR2 ANQGSEA come from the germline V gene. Trimming left V 0 bases short and J 8 bases short, with 11 bases between. CDR3 size: 13 residues. CDR3 sequence: CSVEDQGGEPQHF. In nucleotides, the CDR3 is TGCAGCGTTGAAGATCAAGGAGGGGAGCCCCAGCATTTT.

The chain employs TRBV5-1 and TRBJ2-1, with D perhaps TRBD1 (5 bases). The CDR3 consists of 14 residues. The germline gives CDR1 SGHRS, CDR2 YFSETQ. Trimming removed 4 bases from V and 6 bases from J, with 14 bases in between. CDR3 DNA sequence: TGCGCCAGCAGCCCGACAGCCGTGGGCAATGAGCAGTTCTTC. As protein: CASSPTAVGNEQFF. Filled out from reference TRBV5-1 and TRBJ2-1, the complete variable domain reads KAGVTQTPRYLIKTRGQQVTLSCSPISGHRSVSWYQQTPGQGLQFLFEYFSETQRNKGNFPGRFSGRQFSNSRSEMNVSTLELGDSALYLCASSPTAVGNEQFFGPGTRLTVL.

The chain uses TRBV6-6 and TRBJ2-1; weak D call: TRBD2 (5 bases). The CDR3 extends over 11 amino acids. Trimming stripped 4 bases from V and 10 bases from J, with 8 bases between. Germline values: CDR1 MNHNY, CDR2 SVGAGI (reference sequence). CDR3 region: CASSSRGEQFF. In DNA form, the CDR3 reads TGTGCCAGCAGTTCTAGAGGGGAGCAGTTCTTC.

The rearrangement joins TRBV15 to TRBJ2-2, with a possible D match to TRBD2 (6 bases). The CDR3 is 15 residues long. Germline CDR1 reads LNHNV; CDR2 reads YYDKDF (reference sequence). Trimming took 1 base from V and 4 from J, leaving 10 bases between them. This CDR3 is CATSRAGLSTGELFF. The CDR3 bases are TGTGCCACCAGCAGAGCGGGACTTTCCACCGGGGAGCTGTTTTTT.

The chain uses TRBV7-8 and TRBJ2-3, with D possibly TRBD1 on 6 matching bases. The ends were cut back, 0 bases at V and 2 bases at J, with 15 bases in the middle. Germline CDR1 is SGHVS and CDR2 is FQNEAQ. The CDR3 has 17 amino acids. The DNA of the CDR3 is TGTGCCAGCAGCTTAGCTTCTACAGGGTATGACACAGATACGCAGTATTTT. Translation: CASSLASTGYDTDTQYF.

The chain carries TRBV11-3 and TRBJ2-1, with 9 bases aligning to TRBD2. The length of the CDR3 is 16 residues. After removal of 0 bases from V and 3 bases from J, the junction contained 3 bases not matched to a gene. The germline CDR1 and CDR2 sequences are SGHNT and YENEEA. For the CDR3, the DNA is TGTGCCAGCAGCTTAGATAGCGGGGGACTCTACAATGAGCAGTTCTTC. It codes for CASSLDSGGLYNEQFF.

The chain links TRBV30 to TRBJ2-7; D not resolved. CDR3 length: 13 residues. Trimming stripped 1 base from V and 2 bases from J, with 9 bases between. Germline CDR1 GTSNPN, CDR2 SVGIG (reference sequence). The CDR3 is CAWSGRVAYEQYF. The CDR3 coding sequence is TGTGCCTGGAGTGGTCGAGTAGCCTACGAGCAGTACTTC.

This rearrangement joins TRBV9 to TRBJ1-2; 10 bases fit TRBD1. The germline CDR1 and CDR2 sequences are SGDLS and YYNGEE. This CDR3 is built from 16 residues. J was trimmed by 3 bases and V by 3 bases; bases with no gene match: 8. CDR3 nucleotides: TGTGCCAGCAGCGCCGTGGGACAGGGGTTAGACTATGGCTACACCTTC. Amino acids: CASSAVGQGLDYGYTF.

The rearrangement uses TRBV6-1 and TRBJ1-5; D is undetermined. V gave up 2 bases and J gave up 9 bases, with 8 bases separating them. This CDR3 comprises 12 residues. Germline V gives CDR1 MNHNS, CDR2 SASEGT. CDR3 bases: TGTGCCAGCAGTGAATGGGCCGGGCCCCAGCATTTT. It encodes CASSEWAGPQHF.

The rearrangement uses TRBV27 and TRBJ1-2; TRBD1 might be the D (6 bases). The CDR3 is 16 residues long. CDR1 and CDR2 (germline): MNHEY, SMNVEV (reference sequence). Trimming removed 1 base from V and 3 bases from J, with 15 bases in between. In DNA form, the CDR3 reads TGTGCCAGCAGTTTATGGTCGGACAGACTTGACTATGGCTACACCTTC. Residues: CASSLWSDRLDYGYTF.

This chain joins TRBV6-5 and TRBJ1-2; TRBD1 might be the D (5 bases). V shed 6 bases and J shed 6 bases, with 17 bases lying between them. Germline V lookup: CDR1 MNHEY, CDR2 SVGAGI. The CDR3 has 14 residues. CDR3 nucleotides: TGTGCCAGCAGACCAATGACAGCCGGGCATGGCTACACCTTC. This codes for CASRPMTAGHGYTF.

V usage is TRBV5-1 and J usage is TRBJ2-5; 10 nucleotides line up with TRBD2. CDR3 size: 16 residues. The germline V gene has CDR1 SGHRS and CDR2 YFSETQ. J gave up 1 base and V 4 bases, and 7 bases lay outside the gene matches. The CDR3 DNA is TGCGCCAGCAGCCCGGCAATAGCGGGAGGCCAAGAGACCCAGTACTTC. Protein product: CASSPAIAGGQETQYF.

This chain connects TRBV28 to TRBJ1-5; 12 bases agree with TRBD1. The germline V gene encodes CDR1 MDHEN and CDR2 SYDVKM. CDR3 length: 18 amino acids. Trimming cost V 3 bases and J 2 bases; bases outside gene matches: 8. Here the CDR3 DNA reads TGTGCCAGCAGTTTGTGGGACAGGGGGCAGATGGGCAATCAGCCCCAGCATTTT. Translation: CASSLWDRGQMGNQPQHF.

This chain uses TRBV21-1 with TRBJ2-1; the D segment call TRBD2 is taken from the table without a DNA check. TRBV21-1 is noted as a pseudogene. CDR3 length: 15 amino acids. The CDR3 sequence is CASCQTAGAYNEQFF. DNA of the CDR3: TGTGCCTCCTGCCAAACAGCGGGAGCCTACAATGAGCAGTTCTTC.

This chain connects TRBV19 to TRBJ2-2; possible D gene TRBD1, 5 bases. The CDR3 covers 13 residues. Germline V gene data show CDR1 as LNHDA and CDR2 as SQIVND (reference sequence). Trimming removed 4 bases from V and 7 bases from J, with 10 bases in between. The CDR3 spells CASSTQGLGELFF. The CDR3 DNA reads TGTGCCAGTAGTACCCAGGGCCTCGGGGAGCTGTTTTTT.

The chain has TRBV9 and TRBJ2-7; 10 positions agree with TRBD2. With V trimmed by 0 bases and J by 3 bases, 6 bases remained unmatched. Germline V gene sequence: CDR1 SGDLS, CDR2 YYNGEE. This CDR3 is 16 amino acids long. The DNA for the CDR3 is TGTGCCAGCAGCGTAGCTGGGCTAGCGGGGGTCTACGAGCAGTACTTC. Amino acid sequence: CASSVAGLAGVYEQYF.

The V gene is TRBV5-6, the J gene TRBJ2-3; 11 nucleotides match TRBD1. This CDR3 has 15 residues. Unmatched junction bases numbered 5, after V lost 3 bases and J lost 5 bases. Germline lookup yields CDR1 SGHDT and CDR2 YYEEEE. The CDR3 region is CASSCGQGAKDTQYF. The CDR3 DNA reads TGTGCCAGCAGCTGCGGACAGGGGGCTAAAGATACGCAGTATTTT. The complete variable domain, with remaining parts taken from reference TRBV5-6 and TRBJ2-3, reads DAGVTQSPTHLIKTRGQQVTLRCSPKSGHDTVSWYQQALGQGPQFIFQYYEEEERQRGNFPDRFSGHQFPNYSSELNVNALLLGDSALYLCASSCGQGAKDTQYFGPGTRLTVL.

This clone appeared a single time. The chain joins TRBV4-3 to TRBJ1-1, with a possible D match to TRBD1 (5 bases). Trimming removed 2 bases at V and 3 bases at J, with 16 bases between. This CDR3 region has 16 residues. CDR1 is LGHNA and CDR2 is YSLEER in the germline V gene. The CDR3 DNA is TGCGCCAGCAGCCAATTCCCAGGGCCTTGGGACACTGAAGCTTTCTTT. Translated, it gives CASSQFPGPWDTEAFF.

CDR3 bases: TGTGCCAGCAGCGGCGGGACTAGCGATGAGACCCAGTACTTC. Translating gives CASSGGTSDETQYF. The V gene is TRBV5-4, the J gene TRBJ2-5, with TRBD2 identical over 10 bases. The CDR3 consists of 14 residues. The germline V gene encodes CDR1 SGHNT and CDR2 YYREEE (reference sequence). Trimming removed 4 bases from V and 5 bases from J; junction bases left unmatched: 5.

This chain links TRBV13 with TRBJ1-2, with TRBD1 as a possible D gene (5 bases). Trimming took off 8 bases at V and 3 bases at J, with 16 bases between the two ends. This CDR3 spans 14 amino acids. Germline-derived CDR1 and CDR2 are PRHDT and FYEKMQ (reference sequence). The DNA of the CDR3 is TGTGCCAGCCGCTCGGTAGGGGCAGACTATGGCTACACCTTC. This encodes CASRSVGADYGYTF.

CDR3 in amino acids: CASSLGGQRGATQYF. The CDR3, as DNA: TGTGCCAGCAGTTTAGGGGGACAGCGCGGAGCTACGCAGTATTTT. This chain joins TRBV28 and TRBJ2-3; 7 nucleotides agree with TRBD1. CDR1 is MDHEN and CDR2 is SYDVKM in the germline V gene. The CDR3 loop spans 15 amino acids. V dropped 2 bases and J dropped 8; count of bases not matched to a gene: 10.